This is a list of T cell receptor beta chains from one sample in a study of pediatric ulcerative colitis. Profiling relied on immunoSEQ multiplex PCR, and the TCRdb table lists in-frame clones only, not all of them. Of approximately 32,000 clones in the sample, about four fifths were seen once. The sequenced sample was blood. The receptors come from a boy between 10 and 17 years old with severe ulcerative colitis. Both conserved end residues are part of each CDR3. Each record gives: V gene, J gene, D gene, CDR3 protein. A D gene is named only where the DNA matches it firmly.

>TRBV29-1|TRBJ2-5|TRBD2
CSVARGGKETQYF
>TRBV27|TRBJ2-1|NA
CASSPYAVAVSYNEQFF
>TRBV4-3|TRBJ2-1|NA
CASSQVIEYNEQFF
>TRBV11-2|TRBJ2-4|NA
CASSRGGENIQYF
>TRBV7-2|TRBJ1-2|NA
CASSLEQFYGYTF
>TRBV7-3|TRBJ2-3|NA
CASSLGVSTDTQYF
>TRBV9|TRBJ1-1|NA
CASSVQARHTEAFF
>TRBV7-3|TRBJ1-1|NA
CASSSGTLNTEAFF
>TRBV19|TRBJ1-5|TRBD1
CASTGQEKYQPQHF
>TRBV25-1|TRBJ2-3|TRBD2
CASSDGTSGVIDTQYF
>TRBV5-8|TRBJ1-1|NA
CASSWDPLEAFF
>TRBV6-6|TRBJ2-1|TRBD2
CASTHGTTTYNEQFF
>TRBV19|TRBJ2-1|TRBD2
CASSIVSGGDNEQFF
>TRBV19|TRBJ1-1|NA
CASSIRASVNTEAFF
>TRBV19|TRBJ1-5|NA
CASSIEHTPQGSQPQHF
>TRBV4-2|TRBJ1-2|NA
CASSQGVDGYTF
>TRBV4-1|TRBJ1-6|NA
CASSQGPLGRTTYNSPLHF
>TRBV29-1|TRBJ1-1|NA
CSVATHKLDTEAFF
>TRBV9|TRBJ2-1|TRBD2
CASSHGLAGGSYNEQFF
>TRBV9|TRBJ1-2|TRBD1
CASSSTGGRGYTF
>TRBV19|TRBJ2-3|NA
CASSRAVRREDTQYF
>TRBV10-3|TRBJ1-1|NA
CAITGGRDTEAFF
>TRBV5-6|TRBJ2-2|NA
CASKEGGLTGELFF
>TRBV5-1|TRBJ1-1|NA
CASSGGLGKTEAFF
>TRBV5-8|TRBJ1-1|TRBD1
CASSLTGQGGSEAFF
>TRBV2|TRBJ1-5|TRBD1
CASRPDRGNNQPQHF
>TRBV25-1|TRBJ1-1|NA
CASSDPYGYTEAFF
>TRBV7-3|TRBJ2-2|NA
CASSLARESGELFF
>TRBV6-5|TRBJ1-1|NA
CASSNPNTEAFF
>TRBV15|TRBJ2-6|NA
CATRPTLSGANVLTF
>TRBV29-1|TRBJ1-2|TRBD1
CSVANSSPGQSFYGYTF
>TRBV6-4|TRBJ2-1|NA
CASSDSYRGGNEQFF
>TRBV30|TRBJ1-4|NA
CAWSLGAPWREKLFF
>TRBV30|TRBJ1-4|TRBD1
CAWSLTGVGEKLFF
>TRBV18|TRBJ1-1|NA
CASSRPQVREAFF
>TRBV9|TRBJ1-1|NA
CASSVSGVNTEAFF
>TRBV18|TRBJ2-3|TRBD2
CASSPRGLAGGTDTQYF
>TRBV4-1|TRBJ2-5|TRBD2
CASSQVLAGGPETQYF
>TRBV28|TRBJ1-5|NA
CASSFDGTAPPHF
>TRBV7-6|TRBJ1-1|TRBD1
CASSPRQGQNTEAFF
>TRBV13|TRBJ1-2|NA
CASSFQAQYGYTF
>TRBV2|TRBJ1-2|NA
CASSQGYGYTF
>TRBV4-1|TRBJ2-7|NA
CASSPLGLAISYEQYF
>TRBV5-1|TRBJ1-2|TRBD1
CASSPPGGLNGYTF
>TRBV4-1|TRBJ2-1|TRBD1
CASSQEETGWGNEQFF
>TRBV30|TRBJ2-7|NA
CAWGGHEQYF
>TRBV9|TRBJ1-1|NA
CASSVAGGAAEAFF
>TRBV7-2|TRBJ1-1|NA
CASNPGTVDTEAFF
>TRBV7-9|TRBJ2-3|NA
CASSSEQYF
>TRBV27|TRBJ2-2|NA
CASSFGGFTGELFF
>TRBV27|TRBJ2-7|NA
CASSPGGVYEQYF
>TRBV9|TRBJ2-7|NA
CASSVGTDSYEQYF
>TRBV30|TRBJ1-2|NA
CAWRKGGYTF
>TRBV9|TRBJ1-1|NA
CASSFSGLGNTEAFF